This T cell receptor beta chain was identified during a study of blood T cell repertoires in COVID-19. As for the study in general: The United States, Italy and Spain provided the acute and convalescent COVID-19 samples.

The V gene's germline CDR1 is MDHEN and CDR2 SYDVKM. Trimming pared 8 bases from V and 4 bases from J, leaving 8 bases between. The CDR3 covers 11 residues. Two negative PCRs, clearance, or symptom resolution were required of recovered Cohort 3 donors. Source study methods: Amplification of reference gene primers was used by the study to estimate nucleated cell counts. TCRdb's copy holds only in-frame clones and misses some; the assay was immunoSEQ multiplex PCR. That table supplies the V and J calls and clone size; D and trimming were determined from the DNA. The profile covers over 200,000 clones, with 87% appearing a single time and less than 14% taken by the ten largest.

The genes are TRBV28 and TRBJ2-5, with D hard to call. This clonotype was sampled from a man aged 30-40 years who had recovered from COVID-19. Material for sequencing was PBMCs or T cells enriched from blood (not recorded which). The CDR3 bases are TGTGCCAGCGGCCCAGGAGAGACCCAGTACTTC. Translating gives CASGPGETQYF.